The 16 T cell receptor beta chains in this list originate from one sample, sequenced in a study of cytomegalovirus exposure and HLA in healthy donors. Amplification used 60 Vbeta primers and 13 Jbeta primers. Repertoires were generated with immunoSEQ multiplex PCR, while TCRdb's copy carries only in-frame clones and drops some. The sample lists 120,000 to 150,000 clones, 65% to 75% seen once, with about 4.7% in the top ten. Sequencing input: PBMCs. These TCRs come from a man aged 55 to 70 in good health and CMV-seronegative.

This clone has just a few counts. The chain combines TRBV6-1 with TRBJ1-1, with D possibly matching TRBD1 (6 bases). The V and J ends lost 8 bases and 3 bases respectively, with 10 bases between them. CDR1 MNHNS and CDR2 SASEGT come from the germline V gene. The CDR3 runs 12 residues. CDR3 amino acids: CASQQGDTEAFF. DNA for the CDR3: TGTGCCAGCCAACAGGGAGACACTGAAGCTTTCTTT.

The V and J genes are TRBV28 and TRBJ2-2; 10 bases line up with TRBD2. In germline, CDR1 is MDHEN, CDR2 SYDVKM. The CDR3 runs to 17 residues. With 2 bases clipped from V and 4 bases from J, the junction kept 7 bases outside the gene matches. DNA for the CDR3: TGTGCCAGCAGTTTACAGCGGGAGGGCCCCTCCACCGGGGAGCTGTTTTTT. It specifies CASSLQREGPSTGELFF.

The rearrangement uses TRBV4-1 and TRBJ1-4; maybe TRBD1 (5 bases). The CDR3 has 16 residues. V was clipped by 4 bases and J by 8 bases, with 20 bases between them. CDR1 MGHRA and CDR2 YSYEKL come from the germline V gene. CDR3 DNA: TGCGCCAGCAGCCTCCTCGGGCTGGGGCCAGGCGAAAAACTGTTTTTT. This sequence encodes CASSLLGLGPGEKLFF.

V gene TRBV29-1 combines with J gene TRBJ2-3; TRBD2 agrees at 8 bases. Germline CDR1 SQVTM, CDR2 ANQGSEA. Trimming took 7 bases from V and 3 from J; bases not matched to a gene: 12. This CDR3 region has 15 residues. The CDR3 region is CSASQLSGRTDTQYF. CDR3 sequence (DNA): TGCAGCGCCAGCCAGCTGAGCGGGAGAACAGATACGCAGTATTTT.

The V and J genes are TRBV30 and TRBJ2-3, with D possibly TRBD1 on 5 matching bases. Germline assignment: CDR1 GTSNPN and CDR2 SVGIG (reference sequence). The CDR3 loop spans 14 amino acids. V was trimmed by 0 bases and J by 3 bases, leaving 10 bases between them. CDR3 sequence: CAWSVQEPTDTQYF. The CDR3 DNA reads as TGTGCCTGGAGTGTACAGGAACCGACAGATACGCAGTATTTT.

V gene TRBV19 combines with J gene TRBJ2-1; TRBD2 agrees at 12 bases. V was clipped by 4 bases and J by 0 bases; unmatched bases: 10. The CDR3 runs 19 residues. Germline V gene sequence: CDR1 LNHDA, CDR2 SQIVND (reference sequence). CDR3 coding DNA: TGTGCCAGTAGTAGAACTAGCGGGAGGTCTCATAGCTCCTACAATGAGCAGTTCTTC. It specifies CASSRTSGRSHSSYNEQFF.

This clone was recorded only once. The genes are TRBV19 and TRBJ1-1, with 10 bases lining up with TRBD1. The CDR3 is 14 residues long. Germline V gene lookup returns CDR1 LNHDA and CDR2 SQIVND (reference sequence). With V trimmed by 7 bases and J by 5 bases, 7 bases remained unmatched. CDR3: CASMGTGEGTEAFF. DNA for the CDR3: TGTGCCAGTATGGGGACAGGGGAAGGGACTGAAGCTTTCTTT.

This clone has just one count. The chain couples TRBV29-1 to TRBJ2-3; D gene uncertain. The CDR3 has 12 residues. Germline CDR1 is SQVTM and CDR2 is ANQGSEA. V was trimmed by 2 bases and J by 2 bases, leaving 5 bases between them. For the CDR3, the DNA is TGCAGCGTTGAACAGTCCACAGATACGCAGTATTTT. As protein: CSVEQSTDTQYF.

This chain uses TRBV5-4 with TRBJ1-1; 8 bases match TRBD1. Trimming cost V 4 bases and J 1 base; bases outside gene matches: 9. Germline V gene data show CDR1 as SGHNT and CDR2 as YYREEE (reference sequence). There are 16 residues in the CDR3. The CDR3 nucleotides read TGTGCCAGCAGCCGATTTCAGGGGGCGGGGAACACTGAAGCTTTCTTT. Translating it yields CASSRFQGAGNTEAFF.

This clone was picked up a small number of times. The V gene is TRBV5-4, the J gene TRBJ2-5; D uncertain. Germline CDR1 is SGHNT and CDR2 is YYREEE (reference sequence). Deletions cut 0 bases from V and 3 bases from J, with 12 bases between. This CDR3 comprises 15 residues. The CDR3 bases are TGTGCCAGCAGCTTGGGGCAGGTGGGTGAAGAGACCCAGTACTTC. This codes for CASSLGQVGEETQYF. The full variable domain, in which reference TRBV5-4 and TRBJ2-5 provide the parts outside the CDR3, is ETGVTQSPTHLIKTRGQQVTLRCSSQSGHNTVSWYQQALGQGPQFIFQYYREEENGRGNFPPRFSGLQFPNYSSELNVNALELDDSALYLCASSLGQVGEETQYFGPGTRLLVL.

The chain uses TRBV7-3 and TRBJ2-4; 14 bases map to TRBD2. Germline V gives CDR1 SGHTA, CDR2 FQGTGA. V gave up 4 bases and J gave up 13 bases; unmatched junction bases: 15. The CDR3 is made up of 17 amino acids. Here the CDR3 DNA reads TGTGCCAGCAGCTCAACCCCCGGGACTAGCGGGAGCCCCAGACAGTACTTC. It translates to CASSSTPGTSGSPRQYF. The variable domain in full, with the rest retrieved from reference TRBV7-3 and TRBJ2-4, is GAGVSQTPSNKVTEKGKYVELRCDPISGHTALYWYRQSLGQGPEFLIYFQGTGAADDSGLPNDRFFAVRPEGSVSTLKIQRTERGDSAVYLCASSSTPGTSGSPRQYFGAGTRLSVL.

The gene calls are TRBV27 and TRBJ2-2; 9 nucleotides align to TRBD2. The CDR3 length is 16 residues. In germline, CDR1 is MNHEY, CDR2 SMNVEV (reference sequence). With 3 bases clipped from V and 5 bases from J, the junction kept 7 bases outside the gene matches. CDR3 coding DNA: TGTGCCAGCAGTTTGATAGCGGGAGTTAGGACCGGGGAGCTGTTTTTT. Translated, it gives CASSLIAGVRTGELFF.

This chain connects TRBV5-1 to TRBJ2-7, with 13 bases aligning to TRBD2. Germline trimming cut 0 bases from V and 6 bases from J; bases unmatched to any gene: 3. The CDR3 consists of 15 residues. From germline, CDR1 is SGHRS and CDR2 YFSETQ. As DNA, the CDR3 is TGCGCCAGCAGCTTGGGGACTAGCGGGAGTAGCGAGCAGTACTTC. This translates into CASSLGTSGSSEQYF.

This clone was seen more than once but under ten times. The chain couples TRBV29-1 to TRBJ1-2; the match to TRBD1 covers 8 bases. This CDR3 contains 13 residues. Germline V lookup: CDR1 SQVTM, CDR2 ANQGSEA. The junction had 4 bases not matched to a gene; V was cut back by 7 bases and J by 0 bases. This CDR3 is CSGGTGTNYGYTF. CDR3 DNA: TGCAGCGGCGGGACAGGTACTAACTATGGCTACACCTTC.

The V gene is TRBV19, the J gene TRBJ1-1, with a weak D call TRBD1 (6 bases). CDR1 and CDR2 (germline): LNHDA, SQIVND (reference sequence). This CDR3 region has 15 residues. V lost 5 bases, J lost 5 bases, and 18 bases lay in between. As DNA, the CDR3 is TGTGCCAGTAGTGCAACGCCAGGGGCGGATACTGAAGCTTTCTTT. Its translation: CASSATPGADTEAFF.

The chain links TRBV6-5 to TRBJ2-4; 9 nucleotides agree with TRBD1. Germline V gene lookup returns CDR1 MNHEY and CDR2 SVGAGI. Unmatched junction bases numbered 8, after V lost 6 bases and J lost 8 bases. There are 14 residues in the CDR3. The CDR3 region is CASRRDRVVDIQYF. The CDR3, as DNA: TGTGCCAGCAGAAGGGACAGGGTGGTGGACATTCAGTACTTC.